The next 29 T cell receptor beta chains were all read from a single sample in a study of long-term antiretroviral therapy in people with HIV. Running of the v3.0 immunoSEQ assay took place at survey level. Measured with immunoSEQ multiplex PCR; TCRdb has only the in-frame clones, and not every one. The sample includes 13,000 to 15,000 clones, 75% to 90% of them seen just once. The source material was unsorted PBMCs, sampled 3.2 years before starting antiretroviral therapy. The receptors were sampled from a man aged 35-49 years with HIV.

Written as DNA, the CDR3 is TGTGCCAGTAGTATGGCAGGGGCGGGTAACTATGGCTACACCTTC. Protein: CASSMAGAGNYGYTF. The rearrangement uses TRBV19 and TRBJ1-2; maybe TRBD1 (6 bases). Germline CDR1 is LNHDA and CDR2 is SQIVND (reference sequence). CDR3 length: 15 residues. V was trimmed by 3 bases and J by 1 base, leaving 12 bases between them.

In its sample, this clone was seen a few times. CDR3 bases: TGTGCCAGCAGTAGACAGGGGAGCAATCAGCCCCAGCATTTT. This sequence encodes CASSRQGSNQPQHF. The chain combines TRBV6-1 with TRBJ1-5; 8 bases agree with TRBD1. Germline CDR1 MNHNS, CDR2 SASEGT. V lost 5 bases to trimming and J lost 1 base; unmatched junction nucleotides: 1. This CDR3 region has 14 residues.

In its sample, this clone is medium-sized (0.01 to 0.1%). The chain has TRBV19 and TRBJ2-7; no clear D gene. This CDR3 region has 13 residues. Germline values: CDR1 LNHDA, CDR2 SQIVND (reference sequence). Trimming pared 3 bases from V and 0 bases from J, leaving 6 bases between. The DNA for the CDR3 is TGTGCCAGTAGTATGGCTAGCTCCTACGAGCAGTACTTC. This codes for CASSMASSYEQYF.

CDR3 coding DNA: TGTGCCAGCAGCTTACGACAGGTGGCCACTGAAGCTTTCTTT. Translation: CASSLRQVATEAFF. The V gene is TRBV7-9, the J gene TRBJ1-1; possible D gene TRBD1, 6 bases. V was clipped by 2 bases and J by 4 bases, with 11 bases between them. The CDR3 contains 14 residues. The germline CDR1 and CDR2 sequences are SEHNR and FQNEAQ (reference sequence).

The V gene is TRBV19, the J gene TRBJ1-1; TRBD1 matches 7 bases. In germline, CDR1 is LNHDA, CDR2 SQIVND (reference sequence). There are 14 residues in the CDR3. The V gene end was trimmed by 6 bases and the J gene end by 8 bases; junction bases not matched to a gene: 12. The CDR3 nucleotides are TGTGCCAGTAGCCTGACAGGGAGGGTCACAGAAGCTTTCTTT. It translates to CASSLTGRVTEAFF.

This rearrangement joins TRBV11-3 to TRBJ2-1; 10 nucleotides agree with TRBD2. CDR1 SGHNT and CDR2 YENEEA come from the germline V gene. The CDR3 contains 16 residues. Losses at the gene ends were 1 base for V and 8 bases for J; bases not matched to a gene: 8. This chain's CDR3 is CASSLGLAGAPHEQFF. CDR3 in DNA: TGTGCCAGCAGCTTAGGTCTAGCGGGGGCGCCACATGAGCAGTTCTTC. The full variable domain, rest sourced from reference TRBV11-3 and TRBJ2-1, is EAGVVQSPRYKIIEKKQPVAFWCNPISGHNTLYWYLQNLGQGPELLIRYENEEAVDDSQLPKDRFSAERLKGVDSTLKIQPAELGDSAVYLCASSLGLAGAPHEQFFGPGTRLTVL.

The CDR3 region has the DNA TGCGCCAGCTCCGGGACAGGGGTCCAACCGTCTGGGGCCAACGTCCTGACTTTC. Amino acid sequence: CASSGTGVQPSGANVLTF. This chain uses TRBV5-1 with TRBJ2-6; TRBD1 matches at 10 bases. CDR1 is SGHRS and CDR2 is YFSETQ in the germline V gene. This CDR3 spans 18 amino acids. Losses at the gene ends were 7 bases for V and 1 base for J; bases not matched to a gene: 11.

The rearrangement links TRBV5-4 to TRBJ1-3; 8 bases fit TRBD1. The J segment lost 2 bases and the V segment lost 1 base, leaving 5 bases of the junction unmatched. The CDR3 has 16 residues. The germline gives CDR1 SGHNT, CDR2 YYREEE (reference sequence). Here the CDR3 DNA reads TGTGCCAGCAGCTTGCAGGGGGCTTGGACTGGAAACACCATATATTTT. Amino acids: CASSLQGAWTGNTIYF. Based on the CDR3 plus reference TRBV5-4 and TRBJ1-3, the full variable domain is ETGVTQSPTHLIKTRGQQVTLRCSSQSGHNTVSWYQQALGQGPQFIFQYYREEENGRGNFPPRFSGLQFPNYSSELNVNALELDDSALYLCASSLQGAWTGNTIYFGEGSWLTVV.

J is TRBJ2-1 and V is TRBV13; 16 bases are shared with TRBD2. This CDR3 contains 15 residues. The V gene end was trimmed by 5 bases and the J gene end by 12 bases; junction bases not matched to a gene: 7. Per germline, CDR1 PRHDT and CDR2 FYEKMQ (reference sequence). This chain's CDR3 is CASSPGTSGGGGQFF. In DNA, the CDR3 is TGTGCCAGCAGCCCCGGGACTAGCGGGGGGGGAGGGCAGTTCTTC.

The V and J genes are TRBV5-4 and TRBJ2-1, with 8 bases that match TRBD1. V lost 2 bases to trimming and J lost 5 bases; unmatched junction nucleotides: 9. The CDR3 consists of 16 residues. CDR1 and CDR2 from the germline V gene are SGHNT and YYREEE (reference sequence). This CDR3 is CASSLRQGAGDNEQFF. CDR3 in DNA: TGTGCCAGCAGCTTAAGGCAGGGGGCTGGCGACAATGAGCAGTTCTTC.

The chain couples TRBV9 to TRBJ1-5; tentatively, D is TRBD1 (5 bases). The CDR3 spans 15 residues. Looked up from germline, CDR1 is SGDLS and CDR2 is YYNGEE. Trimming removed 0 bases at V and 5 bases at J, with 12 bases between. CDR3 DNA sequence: TGTGCCAGCAGCGTAGGGGGGGTGGCCCATCAGCCCCAGCATTTT. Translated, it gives CASSVGGVAHQPQHF. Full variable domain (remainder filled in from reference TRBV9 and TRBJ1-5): DSGVTQTPKHLITATGQRVTLRCSPRSGDLSVYWYQQSLDQGLQFLIQYYNGEERAKGNILERFSAQQFPDLHSELNLSSLELGDSALYFCASSVGGVAHQPQHFGDGTRLSIL.

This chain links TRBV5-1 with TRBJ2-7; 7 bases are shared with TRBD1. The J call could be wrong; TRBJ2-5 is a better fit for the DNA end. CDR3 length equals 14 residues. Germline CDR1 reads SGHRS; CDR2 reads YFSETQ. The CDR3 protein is CASSRGQGQETQYF. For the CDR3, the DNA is TGCGCCAGCAGCAGGGGGCAGGGGCAAGAGACCCAGTACTTC.

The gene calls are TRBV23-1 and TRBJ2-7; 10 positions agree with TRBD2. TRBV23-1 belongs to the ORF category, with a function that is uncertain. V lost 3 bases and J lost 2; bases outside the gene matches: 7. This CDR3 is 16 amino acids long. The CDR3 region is CASSQRLAGRTYEQYF. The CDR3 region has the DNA TGCGCCAGCAGTCAGCGACTAGCGGGTCGGACCTACGAGCAGTACTTC.

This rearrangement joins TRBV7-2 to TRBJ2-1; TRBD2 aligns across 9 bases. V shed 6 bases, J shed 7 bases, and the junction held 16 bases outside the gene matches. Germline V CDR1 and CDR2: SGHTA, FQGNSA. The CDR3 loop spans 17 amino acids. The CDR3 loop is CASRFRRQRGAGNEQFF. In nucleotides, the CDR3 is TGTGCCAGCAGGTTTAGACGGCAGCGGGGGGCGGGGAATGAGCAGTTCTTC.

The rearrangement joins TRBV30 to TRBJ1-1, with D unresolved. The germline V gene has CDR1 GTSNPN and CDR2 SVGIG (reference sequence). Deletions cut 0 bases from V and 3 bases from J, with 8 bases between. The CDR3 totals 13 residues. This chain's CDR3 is CAWSVASYTEAFF. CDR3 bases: TGTGCCTGGAGTGTTGCGAGTTACACTGAAGCTTTCTTT.

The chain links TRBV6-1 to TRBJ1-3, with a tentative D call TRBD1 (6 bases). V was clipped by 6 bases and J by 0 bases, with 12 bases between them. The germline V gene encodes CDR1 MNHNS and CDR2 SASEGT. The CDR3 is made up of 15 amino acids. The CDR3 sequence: CASRKDSDSGNTIYF. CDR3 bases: TGTGCCAGCAGGAAGGACAGTGACTCTGGAAACACCATATATTTT.

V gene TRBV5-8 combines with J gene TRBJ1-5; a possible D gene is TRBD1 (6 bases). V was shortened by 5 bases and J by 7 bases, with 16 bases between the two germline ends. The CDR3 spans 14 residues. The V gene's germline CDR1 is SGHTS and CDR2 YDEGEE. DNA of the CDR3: TGTGCCAGCAGGGGGCAGGGGAGTTTGCAGCCCCAGCATTTT. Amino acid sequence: CASRGQGSLQPQHF.

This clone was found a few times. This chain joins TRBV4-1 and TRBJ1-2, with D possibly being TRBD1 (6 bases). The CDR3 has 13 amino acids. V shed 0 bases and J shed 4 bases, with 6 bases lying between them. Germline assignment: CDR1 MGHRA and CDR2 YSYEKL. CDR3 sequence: CASSQDRGYGYTF. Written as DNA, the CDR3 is TGCGCCAGCAGCCAAGACAGGGGCTATGGCTACACCTTC.

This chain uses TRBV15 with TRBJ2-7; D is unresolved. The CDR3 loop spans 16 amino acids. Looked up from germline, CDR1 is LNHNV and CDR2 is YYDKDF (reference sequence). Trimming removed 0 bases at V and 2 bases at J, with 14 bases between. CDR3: CATSRDAGATTYEQYF. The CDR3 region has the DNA TGTGCCACCAGCAGAGATGCAGGCGCTACTACCTACGAGCAGTACTTC.

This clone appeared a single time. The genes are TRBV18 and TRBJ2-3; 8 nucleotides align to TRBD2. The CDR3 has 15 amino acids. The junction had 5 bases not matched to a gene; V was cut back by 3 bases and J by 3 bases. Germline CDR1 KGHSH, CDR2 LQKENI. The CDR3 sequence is CASSPSLAETDTQYF. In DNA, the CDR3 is TGTGCCAGCTCACCGTCACTAGCGGAAACAGATACGCAGTATTTT.

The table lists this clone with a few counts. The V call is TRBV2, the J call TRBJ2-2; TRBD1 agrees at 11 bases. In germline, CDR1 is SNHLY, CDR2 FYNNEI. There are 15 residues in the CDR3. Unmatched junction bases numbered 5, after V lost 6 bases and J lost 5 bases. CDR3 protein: CASRRGQGGTGELFF. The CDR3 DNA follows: TGTGCCAGCAGGCGGGGACAGGGGGGGACCGGGGAGCTGTTTTTT.

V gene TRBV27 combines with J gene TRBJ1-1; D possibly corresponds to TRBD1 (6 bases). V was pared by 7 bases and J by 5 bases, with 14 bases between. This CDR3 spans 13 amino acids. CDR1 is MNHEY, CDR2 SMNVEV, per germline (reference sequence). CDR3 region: CASIAGEGTEAFF. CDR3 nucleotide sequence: TGTGCCAGCATCGCAGGGGAGGGGACTGAAGCTTTCTTT.

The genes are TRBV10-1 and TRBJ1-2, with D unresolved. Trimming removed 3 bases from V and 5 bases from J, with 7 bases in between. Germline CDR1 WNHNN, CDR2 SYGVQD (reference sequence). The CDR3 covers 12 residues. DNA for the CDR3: TGCGCCAGCAGTGATGATGTTTATGGCTACACCTTC. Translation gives CASSDDVYGYTF.

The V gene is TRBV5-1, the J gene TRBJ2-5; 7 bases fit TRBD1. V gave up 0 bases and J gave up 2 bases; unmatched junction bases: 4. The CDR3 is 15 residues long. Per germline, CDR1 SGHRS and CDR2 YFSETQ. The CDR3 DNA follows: TGCGCCAGCAGCTTGGTAACGGGACAGCAAGAGACCCAGTACTTC. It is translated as CASSLVTGQQETQYF.

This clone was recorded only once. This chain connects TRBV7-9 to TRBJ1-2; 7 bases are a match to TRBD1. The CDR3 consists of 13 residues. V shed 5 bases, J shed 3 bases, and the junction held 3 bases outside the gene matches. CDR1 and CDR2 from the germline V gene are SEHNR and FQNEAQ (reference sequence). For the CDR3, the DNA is TGTGCCAGCAGCCCAGGGGGGCACTATGGCTACACCTTC. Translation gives CASSPGGHYGYTF.

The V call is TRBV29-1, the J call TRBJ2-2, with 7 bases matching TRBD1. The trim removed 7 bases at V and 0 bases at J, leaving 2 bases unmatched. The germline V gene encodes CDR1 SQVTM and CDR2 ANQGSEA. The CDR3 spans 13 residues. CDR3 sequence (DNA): TGCAGCGCCGACAGGGCGAACACCGGGGAGCTGTTTTTT. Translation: CSADRANTGELFF.

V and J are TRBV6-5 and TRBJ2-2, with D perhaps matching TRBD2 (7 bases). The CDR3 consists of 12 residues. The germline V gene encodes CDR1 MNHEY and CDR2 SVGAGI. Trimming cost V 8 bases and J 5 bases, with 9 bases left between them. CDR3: CASEGGTGELFF. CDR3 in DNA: TGTGCCAGCGAGGGGGGGACCGGGGAGCTGTTTTTT.

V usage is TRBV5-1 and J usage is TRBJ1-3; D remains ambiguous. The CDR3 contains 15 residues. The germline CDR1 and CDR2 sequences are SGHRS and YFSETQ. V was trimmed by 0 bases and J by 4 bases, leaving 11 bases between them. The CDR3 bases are TGCGCCAGCAGCTTGGTTTGGGGTTCAGGAAACACCATATATTTT. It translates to CASSLVWGSGNTIYF.

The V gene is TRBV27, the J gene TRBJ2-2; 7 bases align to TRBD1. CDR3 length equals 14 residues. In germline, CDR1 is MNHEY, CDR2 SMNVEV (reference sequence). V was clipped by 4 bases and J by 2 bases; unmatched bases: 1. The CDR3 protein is CASSWDRNTGELFF. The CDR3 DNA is TGTGCCAGCAGTTGGGACAGAAACACCGGGGAGCTGTTTTTT.